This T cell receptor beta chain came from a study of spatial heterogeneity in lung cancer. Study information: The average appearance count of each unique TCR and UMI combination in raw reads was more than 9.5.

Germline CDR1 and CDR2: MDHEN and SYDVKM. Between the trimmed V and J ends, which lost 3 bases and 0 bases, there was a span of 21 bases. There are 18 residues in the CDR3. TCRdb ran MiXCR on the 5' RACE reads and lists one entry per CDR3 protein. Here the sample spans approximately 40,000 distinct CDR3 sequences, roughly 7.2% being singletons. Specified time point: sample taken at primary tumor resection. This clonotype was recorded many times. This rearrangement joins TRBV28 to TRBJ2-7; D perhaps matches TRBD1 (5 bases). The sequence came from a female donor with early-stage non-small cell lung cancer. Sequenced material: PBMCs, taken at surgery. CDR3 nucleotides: TGTGCCAGCAGTTTGGGGTACAGGCCCTCGGAAAGCTCCTACGAGCAGTACTTC. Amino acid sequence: CASSLGYRPSESSYEQYF.